Below are 11 T cell receptor beta chains sequenced from a single sample in a study of glioma-infiltrating T cells after dendritic cell vaccination. TCRdb keeps only in-frame clones here, not all; method: immunoSEQ multiplex PCR. The sample yields around 97,000 clones, 80% to 90% seen once. Specimen: blood, collected before dendritic cell vaccination. All receptors come from a human donor with glioblastoma.

The rearrangement joins TRBV19 to TRBJ2-7, with 8 nucleotides matching TRBD2. V gave up 3 bases and J gave up 6 bases; unmatched junction bases: 7. The V gene's germline CDR1 is LNHDA and CDR2 SQIVND (reference sequence). This CDR3 has 14 amino acids. CDR3 DNA: TGTGCCAGTAGTATCGGGACTAGATATGGCGAGCAGTACTTC. This codes for CASSIGTRYGEQYF.

The chain employs TRBV11-1 and TRBJ2-3; 8 bases agree with TRBD1. The CDR3 length is 15 residues. CDR1 is SGHAT and CDR2 is FQDESV in the germline V gene (reference sequence). V dropped 1 base and J dropped 8; count of bases not matched to a gene: 8. The chain's CDR3 is CASSLVHDRGSTQYF. Here the CDR3 DNA reads TGTGCCAGCAGCTTAGTCCATGACAGGGGCTCTACGCAGTATTTT.

The chain links TRBV6-5 to TRBJ1-1; D uncertain. CDR3 length equals 14 residues. Germline loops: CDR1 MNHEY, CDR2 SVGAGI. V was shortened by 2 bases and J by 1 base, with 8 bases between the two germline ends. The CDR3 is CASSYGEANTEAFF. The CDR3 region has the DNA TGTGCCAGCAGTTACGGGGAGGCGAACACTGAAGCTTTCTTT.

V is TRBV5-1 and J is TRBJ1-4; 11 bases fit TRBD1. Trimming removed 0 bases from V and 3 bases from J; junction bases left unmatched: 1. The CDR3 totals 16 residues. CDR1 SGHRS and CDR2 YFSETQ come from the germline V gene. DNA of the CDR3: TGCGCCAGCAGCTTGGTGGGACAGGGGGCTAATGAAAAACTGTTTTTT. Amino acids: CASSLVGQGANEKLFF. Full variable domain (rest looked up from reference TRBV5-1 and TRBJ1-4): KAGVTQTPRYLIKTRGQQVTLSCSPISGHRSVSWYQQTPGQGLQFLFEYFSETQRNKGNFPGRFSGRQFSNSRSEMNVSTLELGDSALYLCASSLVGQGANEKLFFGSGTQLSVL.

V gene TRBV6-4 combines with J gene TRBJ2-1; 11 bases fit TRBD2. The CDR3 totals 15 residues. The trim removed 6 bases at V and 10 bases at J, leaving 11 bases unmatched. CDR1 is MRHNA, CDR2 SNTAGT, per germline. CDR3 residues: CASRRTSGFLEEQFF. The CDR3 DNA reads TGTGCCAGCAGAAGGACTAGCGGGTTCTTGGAGGAGCAGTTCTTC.

This clone was found once. The chain combines TRBV11-3 with TRBJ2-7; D perhaps matches TRBD2 (6 bases). The CDR3 has 14 residues. Germline V CDR1 and CDR2: SGHNT, YENEEA. Trimming cost V 4 bases and J 0 bases, with 10 bases left between them. CDR3 sequence (DNA): TGTGCCAGCAGCTGGCGGGGTTCCTCCTACGAGCAGTACTTC. This gives the protein CASSWRGSSYEQYF.

The V call is TRBV5-1, the J call TRBJ2-2, with 7 bases fitting TRBD2. Germline V lookup: CDR1 SGHRS, CDR2 YFSETQ. CDR3 length: 14 amino acids. J lost 6 bases, V lost 4 bases, and 6 bases had no gene match. The CDR3 loop reads CASSGRGEAGELFF. In DNA, the CDR3 is TGCGCCAGCAGCGGGAGGGGCGAGGCCGGGGAGCTGTTTTTT.

The V call is TRBV7-6, the J call TRBJ2-2, with TRBD2 identical over 10 bases. The CDR3 is 17 residues long. The germline CDR1 and CDR2 sequences are SGHVS and FNYEAQ. J gave up 4 bases and V 5 bases, and 10 bases lay outside the gene matches. The CDR3 DNA sequence: TGTGCCAGCAGCCGTCGAGCGGGGGGGCGTGGCACCGGGGAGCTGTTTTTT. This sequence encodes CASSRRAGGRGTGELFF.

This clone was seen once. V is TRBV7-2 and J is TRBJ2-1, with TRBD2 matching over 9 bases. The J segment lost 4 bases and the V segment lost 9 bases, leaving 7 bases of the junction unmatched. Germline CDR1 reads SGHTA; CDR2 reads FQGNSA. The CDR3 extends over 14 amino acids. CDR3: CASAPGLAYNEQFF. CDR3 DNA: TGTGCCAGTGCGCCGGGACTAGCTTACAATGAGCAGTTCTTC.

V gene TRBV9 combines with J gene TRBJ2-4; 8 bases align to TRBD1. The CDR3 spans 15 residues. Germline V CDR1 and CDR2: SGDLS, YYNGEE. Trimming removed 1 base from V and 8 bases from J; junction bases left unmatched: 8. The CDR3 DNA is TGTGCCAGCAGCGTAAACTATGGACAGGGCGACATTCAGTACTTC. Its protein is CASSVNYGQGDIQYF.

This clone was picked up one time. The V call is TRBV30, the J call TRBJ2-7; perhaps TRBD2 as D (5 bases). V gave up 8 bases and J gave up 4 bases, with 15 bases separating them. The CDR3 covers 12 residues. Germline V lookup: CDR1 GTSNPN, CDR2 SVGIG (reference sequence). As DNA, the CDR3 is TGTGCCCGATCGGGATTCGGGTACGAGCAGTACTTC. Residues: CARSGFGYEQYF.